This entry concerns a single T cell receptor (beta chain). The data originate from a study of T cell responses to AZD1222 COVID-19 vaccine. Study-wide context: Samples with a second dose at about 4 or about 12 weeks were pooled together.

Assay: immunoSEQ multiplex PCR; the TCRdb copy retains only in-frame clones and omits some. The table includes some 130,000 clones, 80% to 90% detected once. Trimming pared 0 bases from V and 7 bases from J, leaving 10 bases between. Germline CDR1 is KGHSY and CDR2 is FQNENV. The CDR3 is made up of 14 amino acids. This clonotype was obtained from an adult in good health. The sequencing used peripheral blood, collected on day 0 of AZD1222 vaccination. This chain links TRBV16 with TRBJ1-5, with D unresolved. The CDR3 is CASSQSPPGQPQHF. The CDR3 nucleotides are TGTGCCAGCAGCCAATCCCCGCCGGGACAGCCCCAGCATTTT. The full variable domain, with the rest looked up from reference TRBV16 and TRBJ1-5, is GEEVAQTPKHLVRGEGQKAKLYCAPIKGHSYVFWYQQVLKNEFKFLISFQNENVFDETGMPKERFSAKCLPNSPCSLEIQATKLEDSAVYFCASSQSPPGQPQHFGDGTRLSIL.